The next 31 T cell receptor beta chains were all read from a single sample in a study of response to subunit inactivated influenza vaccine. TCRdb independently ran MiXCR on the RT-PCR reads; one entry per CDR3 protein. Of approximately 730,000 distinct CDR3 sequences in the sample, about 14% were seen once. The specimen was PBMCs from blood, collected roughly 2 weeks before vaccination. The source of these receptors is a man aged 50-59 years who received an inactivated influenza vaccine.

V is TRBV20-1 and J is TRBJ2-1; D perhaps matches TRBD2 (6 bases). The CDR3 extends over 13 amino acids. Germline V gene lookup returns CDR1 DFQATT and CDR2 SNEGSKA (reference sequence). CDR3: CSIPGLLNNEQFF. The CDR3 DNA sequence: TGCAGCATACCGGGACTGTTGAACAATGAGCAGTTCTTC.

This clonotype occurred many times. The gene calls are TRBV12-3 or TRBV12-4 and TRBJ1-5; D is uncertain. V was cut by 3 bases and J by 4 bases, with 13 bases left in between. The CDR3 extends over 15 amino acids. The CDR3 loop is CASSFFLAANQPQHF. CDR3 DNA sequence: TGTGCCAGCAGTTTTTTCCTCGCGGCAAATCAGCCCCAGCATTTT.

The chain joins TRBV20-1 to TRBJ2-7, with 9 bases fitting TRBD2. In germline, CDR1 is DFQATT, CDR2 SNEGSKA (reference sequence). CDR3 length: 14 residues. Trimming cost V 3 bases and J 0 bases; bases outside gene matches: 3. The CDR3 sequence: CSARTSGLSYEQYF. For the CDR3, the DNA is TGCAGTGCTAGGACTAGCGGCCTCTCCTACGAGCAGTACTTC.

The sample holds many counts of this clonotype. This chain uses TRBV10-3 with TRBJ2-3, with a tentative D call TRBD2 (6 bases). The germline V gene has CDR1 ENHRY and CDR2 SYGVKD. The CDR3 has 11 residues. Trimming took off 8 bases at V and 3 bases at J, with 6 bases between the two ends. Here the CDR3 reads CAIGGTDTQYF. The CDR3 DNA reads TGTGCCATCGGGGGGACAGATACGCAGTATTTT.

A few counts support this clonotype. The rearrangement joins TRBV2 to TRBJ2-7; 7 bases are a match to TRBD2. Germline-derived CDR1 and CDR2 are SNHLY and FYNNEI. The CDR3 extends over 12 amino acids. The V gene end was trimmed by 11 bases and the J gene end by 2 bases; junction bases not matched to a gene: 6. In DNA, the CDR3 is TGTGCCCGGGGGGATTCAACCTACGAGCAGTACTTC. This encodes CARGDSTYEQYF.

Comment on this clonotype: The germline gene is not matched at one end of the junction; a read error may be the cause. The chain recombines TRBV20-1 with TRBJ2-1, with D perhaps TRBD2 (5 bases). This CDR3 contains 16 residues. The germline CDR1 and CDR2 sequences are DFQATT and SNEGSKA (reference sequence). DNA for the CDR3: TGCTGTGCTAGAGATGTGGCCCCGGGCGGGTACAATGAGCAGTTCTTC. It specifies CCARDVAPGGYNEQFF.

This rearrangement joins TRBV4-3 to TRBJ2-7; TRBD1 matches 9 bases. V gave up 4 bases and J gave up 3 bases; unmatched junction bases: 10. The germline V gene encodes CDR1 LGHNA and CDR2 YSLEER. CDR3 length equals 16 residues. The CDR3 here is CASSPASTGGFYEQYF. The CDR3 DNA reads TGCGCCAGCAGCCCGGCCTCGACAGGGGGATTCTACGAGCAGTACTTC.

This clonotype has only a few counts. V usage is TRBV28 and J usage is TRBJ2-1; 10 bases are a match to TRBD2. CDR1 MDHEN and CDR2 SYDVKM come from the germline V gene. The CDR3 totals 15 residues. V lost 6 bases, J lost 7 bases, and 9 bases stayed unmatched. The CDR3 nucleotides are TGTGCCAGCAGCCCCCCCCCTAGCGGGAGTAATGAGCAGTTCTTC. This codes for CASSPPPSGSNEQFF.

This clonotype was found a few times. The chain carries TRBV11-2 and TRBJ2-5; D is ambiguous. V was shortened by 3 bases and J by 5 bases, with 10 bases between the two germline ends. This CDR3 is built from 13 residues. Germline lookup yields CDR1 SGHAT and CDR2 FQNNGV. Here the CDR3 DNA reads TGTGCCAGCAGCTTGGTAGGGTGGGAGACCCAGTACTTC. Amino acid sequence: CASSLVGWETQYF.

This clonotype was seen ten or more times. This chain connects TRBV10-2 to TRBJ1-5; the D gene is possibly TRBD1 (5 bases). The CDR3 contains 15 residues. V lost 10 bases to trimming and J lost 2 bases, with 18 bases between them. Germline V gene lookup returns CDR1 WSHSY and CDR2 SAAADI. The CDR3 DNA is TGCGCCACCACCGGGGACCAATTTCGCAATCAGCCCCAGCATTTT. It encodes CATTGDQFRNQPQHF.

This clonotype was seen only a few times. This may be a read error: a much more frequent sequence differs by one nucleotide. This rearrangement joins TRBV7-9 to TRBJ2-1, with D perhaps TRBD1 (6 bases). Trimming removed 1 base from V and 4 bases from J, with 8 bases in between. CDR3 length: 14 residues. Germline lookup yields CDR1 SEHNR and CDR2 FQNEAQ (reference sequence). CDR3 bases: TGTGCCAGCAGCTTAGAGGACAGTTACAATGAGCAGTTCTTC. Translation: CASSLEDSYNEQFF.

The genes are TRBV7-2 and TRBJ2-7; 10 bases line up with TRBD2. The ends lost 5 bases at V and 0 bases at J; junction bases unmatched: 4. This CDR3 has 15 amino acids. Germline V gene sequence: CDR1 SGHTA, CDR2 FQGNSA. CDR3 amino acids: CASSVTSGVSYEQYF. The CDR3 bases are TGTGCCAGCAGCGTCACTAGCGGGGTCTCCTACGAGCAGTACTTC.

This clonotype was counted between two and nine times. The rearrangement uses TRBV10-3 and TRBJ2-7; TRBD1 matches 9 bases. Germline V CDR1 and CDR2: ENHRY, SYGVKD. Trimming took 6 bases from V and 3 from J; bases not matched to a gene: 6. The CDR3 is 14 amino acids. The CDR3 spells CAISGTGGNYEQYF. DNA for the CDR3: TGTGCCATCAGCGGCACAGGGGGCAACTACGAGCAGTACTTC.

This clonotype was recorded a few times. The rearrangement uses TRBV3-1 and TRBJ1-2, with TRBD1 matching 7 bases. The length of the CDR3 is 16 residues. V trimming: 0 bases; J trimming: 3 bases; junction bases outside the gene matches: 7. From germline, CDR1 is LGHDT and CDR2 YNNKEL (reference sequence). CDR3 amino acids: CASSQDLGRGDYGYTF. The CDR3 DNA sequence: TGTGCCAGCAGCCAAGATTTGGGCAGGGGGGACTATGGCTACACCTTC.

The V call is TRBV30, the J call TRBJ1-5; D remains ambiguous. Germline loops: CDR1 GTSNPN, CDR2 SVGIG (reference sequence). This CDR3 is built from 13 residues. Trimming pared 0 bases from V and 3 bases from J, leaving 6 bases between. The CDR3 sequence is CAWSVSFNQPQHF. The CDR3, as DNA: TGTGCCTGGAGTGTATCCTTCAATCAGCCCCAGCATTTT.

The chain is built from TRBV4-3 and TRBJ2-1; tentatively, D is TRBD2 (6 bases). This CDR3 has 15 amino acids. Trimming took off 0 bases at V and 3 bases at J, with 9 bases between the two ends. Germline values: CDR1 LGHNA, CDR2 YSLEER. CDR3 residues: CASSQDTGGYNEQFF. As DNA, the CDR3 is TGCGCCAGCAGCCAAGACACCGGGGGCTACAATGAGCAGTTCTTC.

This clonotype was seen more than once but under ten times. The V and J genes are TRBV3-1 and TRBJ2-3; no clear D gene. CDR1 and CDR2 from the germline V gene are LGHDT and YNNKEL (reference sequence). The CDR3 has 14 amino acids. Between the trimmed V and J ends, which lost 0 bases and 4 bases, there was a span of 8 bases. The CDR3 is CASSQESGSDTQYF. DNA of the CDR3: TGTGCCAGCAGCCAAGAGAGTGGGTCAGATACGCAGTATTTT.

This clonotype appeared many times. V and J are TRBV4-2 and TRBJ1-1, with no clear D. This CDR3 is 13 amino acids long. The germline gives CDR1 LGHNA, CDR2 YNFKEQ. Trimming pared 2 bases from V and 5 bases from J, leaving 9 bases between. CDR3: CASSQPSETEAFF. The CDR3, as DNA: TGTGCCAGCAGCCAACCCTCAGAGACTGAAGCTTTCTTT.

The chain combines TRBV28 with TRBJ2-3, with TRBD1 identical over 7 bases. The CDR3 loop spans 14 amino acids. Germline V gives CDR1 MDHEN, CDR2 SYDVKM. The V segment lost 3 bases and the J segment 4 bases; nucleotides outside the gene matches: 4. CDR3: CASSFGQVSDTQYF. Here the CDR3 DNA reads TGTGCCAGCAGTTTTGGACAGGTTTCAGATACGCAGTATTTT.

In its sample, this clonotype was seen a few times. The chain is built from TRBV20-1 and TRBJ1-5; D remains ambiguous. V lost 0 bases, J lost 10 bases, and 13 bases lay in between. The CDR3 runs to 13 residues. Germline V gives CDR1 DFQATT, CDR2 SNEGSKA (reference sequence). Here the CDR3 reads CSARDGNVGPQHF. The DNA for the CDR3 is TGCAGTGCTAGAGATGGAAATGTAGGTCCCCAGCATTTT.

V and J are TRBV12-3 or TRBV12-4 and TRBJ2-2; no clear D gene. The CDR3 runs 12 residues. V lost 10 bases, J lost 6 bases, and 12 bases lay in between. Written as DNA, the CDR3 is TGTGCCACCGGTTATACGGCCGGGGAGCTGTTTTTT. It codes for CATGYTAGELFF.

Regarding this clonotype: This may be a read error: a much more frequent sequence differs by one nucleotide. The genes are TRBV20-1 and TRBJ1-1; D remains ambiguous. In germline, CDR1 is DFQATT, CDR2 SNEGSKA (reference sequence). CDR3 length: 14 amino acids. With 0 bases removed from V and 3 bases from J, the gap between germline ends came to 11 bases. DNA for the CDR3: TGCAGTGCTAGAGAAAACAATTGCCACACTGAAGCTTTCTTT. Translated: CSARENNCHTEAFF.

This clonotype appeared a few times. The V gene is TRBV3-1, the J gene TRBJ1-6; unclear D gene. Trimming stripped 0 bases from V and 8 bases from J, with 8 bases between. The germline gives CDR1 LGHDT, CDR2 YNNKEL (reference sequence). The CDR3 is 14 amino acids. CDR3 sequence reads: CASSQDQLYSPLHF. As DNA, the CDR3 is TGTGCCAGCAGCCAAGATCAACTGTATTCACCCCTCCACTTT.

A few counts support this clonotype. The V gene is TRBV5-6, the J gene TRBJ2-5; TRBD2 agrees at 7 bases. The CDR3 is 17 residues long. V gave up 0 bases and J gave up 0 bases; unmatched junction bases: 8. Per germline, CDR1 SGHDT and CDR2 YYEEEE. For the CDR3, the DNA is TGTGCCAGCAGCTTGGCCGGGATAGCGGGCAACCAAGAGACCCAGTACTTC. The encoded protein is CASSLAGIAGNQETQYF. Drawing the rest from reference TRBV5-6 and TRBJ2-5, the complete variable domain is DAGVTQSPTHLIKTRGQQVTLRCSPKSGHDTVSWYQQALGQGPQFIFQYYEEEERQRGNFPDRFSGHQFPNYSSELNVNALLLGDSALYLCASSLAGIAGNQETQYFGPGTRLLVL.

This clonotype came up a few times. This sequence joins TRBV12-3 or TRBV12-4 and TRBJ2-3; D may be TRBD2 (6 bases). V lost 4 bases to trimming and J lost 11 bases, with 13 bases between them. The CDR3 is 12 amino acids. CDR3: CASSSPGLLQYF. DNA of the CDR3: TGTGCCAGCAGTTCACCGGGACTCCTGCAGTATTTT.

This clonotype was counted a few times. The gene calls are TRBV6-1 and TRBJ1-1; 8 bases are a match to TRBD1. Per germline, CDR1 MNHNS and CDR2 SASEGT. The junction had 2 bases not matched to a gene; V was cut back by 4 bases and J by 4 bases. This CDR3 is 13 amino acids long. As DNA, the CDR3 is TGTGCCAGCAGTGGAGACAGGGGCACTGAAGCTTTCTTT. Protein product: CASSGDRGTEAFF.

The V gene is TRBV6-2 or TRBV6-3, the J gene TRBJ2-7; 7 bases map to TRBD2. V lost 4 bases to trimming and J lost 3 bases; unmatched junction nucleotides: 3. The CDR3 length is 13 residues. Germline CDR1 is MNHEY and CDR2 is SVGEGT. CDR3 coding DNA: TGTGCCAGCAGTTTCCAGCGGGACTACGAGCAGTACTTC. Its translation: CASSFQRDYEQYF.

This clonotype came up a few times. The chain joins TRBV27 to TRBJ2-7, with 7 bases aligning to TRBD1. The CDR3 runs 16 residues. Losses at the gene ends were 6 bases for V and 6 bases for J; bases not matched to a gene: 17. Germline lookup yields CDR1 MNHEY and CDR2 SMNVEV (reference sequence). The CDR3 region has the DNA TGTGCCAGCAGGCAGAACAGGGGATTGGAGTTTGGCGAGCAGTACTTC. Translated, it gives CASRQNRGLEFGEQYF.

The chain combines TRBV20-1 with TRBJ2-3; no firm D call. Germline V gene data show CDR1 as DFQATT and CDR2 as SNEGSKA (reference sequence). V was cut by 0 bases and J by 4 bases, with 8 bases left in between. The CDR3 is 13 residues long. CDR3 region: CSARDHLPDTQYF. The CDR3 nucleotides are TGCAGTGCTAGAGATCACCTTCCAGATACGCAGTATTTT.

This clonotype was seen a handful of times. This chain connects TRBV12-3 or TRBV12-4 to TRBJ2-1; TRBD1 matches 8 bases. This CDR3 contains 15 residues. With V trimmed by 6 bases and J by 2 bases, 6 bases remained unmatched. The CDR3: CASRGRTGTYNEQFF. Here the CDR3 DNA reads TGTGCCAGCAGGGGTCGGACAGGGACCTACAATGAGCAGTTCTTC.

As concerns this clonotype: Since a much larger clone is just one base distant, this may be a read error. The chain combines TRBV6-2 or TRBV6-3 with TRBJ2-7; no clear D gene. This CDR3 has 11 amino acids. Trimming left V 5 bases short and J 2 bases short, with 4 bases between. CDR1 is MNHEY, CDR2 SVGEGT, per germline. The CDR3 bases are TGTGCCAGCAGTAAACCCTACGAGCAGTACTTC. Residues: CASSKPYEQYF.